This entry features one T cell receptor (beta chain) sequence. The source of the sample is a study of blood T cell repertoires in COVID-19. Assay: immunoSEQ multiplex PCR; the TCRdb copy retains only in-frame clones and omits some. The table has around 420,000 clones, approximately 88% seen once; the top ten hold approximately 2.1%. In terms of age and location, participants ranged from about 18 to 95 years and lived in 24 US areas. The germline gives CDR1 MNHNS, CDR2 SASEGT. The V gene end was trimmed by 0 bases and the J gene end by 0 bases; junction bases not matched to a gene: 5. There are 17 residues in the CDR3.

V and J are TRBV6-1 and TRBJ2-1, with 7 bases fitting TRBD2. Sequencing used PBMCs or T cells enriched from blood (not recorded which). This clonotype was sampled from a woman between 40 and 55 years old with acute COVID-19. The CDR3 loop reads CASSEALGGSSYNEQFF. CDR3 nucleotides: TGTGCCAGCAGTGAAGCGCTCGGGGGGAGCTCCTACAATGAGCAGTTCTTC.